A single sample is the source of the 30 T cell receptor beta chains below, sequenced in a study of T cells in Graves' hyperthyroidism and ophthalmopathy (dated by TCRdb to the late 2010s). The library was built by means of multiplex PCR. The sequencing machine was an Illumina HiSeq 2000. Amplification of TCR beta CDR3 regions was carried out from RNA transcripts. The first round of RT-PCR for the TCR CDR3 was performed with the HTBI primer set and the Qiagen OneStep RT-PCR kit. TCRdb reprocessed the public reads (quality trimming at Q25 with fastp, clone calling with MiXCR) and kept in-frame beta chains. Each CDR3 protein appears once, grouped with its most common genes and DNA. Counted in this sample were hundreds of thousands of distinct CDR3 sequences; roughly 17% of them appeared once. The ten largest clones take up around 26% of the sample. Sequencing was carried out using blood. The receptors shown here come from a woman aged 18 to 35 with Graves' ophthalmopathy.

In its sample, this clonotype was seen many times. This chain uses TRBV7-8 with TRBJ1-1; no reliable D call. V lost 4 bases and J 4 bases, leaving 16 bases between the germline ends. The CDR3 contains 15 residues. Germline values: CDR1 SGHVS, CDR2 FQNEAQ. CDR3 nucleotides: TGTGCCAGCAGCTCTAAATGGGGAGGTAGCACTGAAGCTTTCTTT. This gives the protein CASSSKWGGSTEAFF.

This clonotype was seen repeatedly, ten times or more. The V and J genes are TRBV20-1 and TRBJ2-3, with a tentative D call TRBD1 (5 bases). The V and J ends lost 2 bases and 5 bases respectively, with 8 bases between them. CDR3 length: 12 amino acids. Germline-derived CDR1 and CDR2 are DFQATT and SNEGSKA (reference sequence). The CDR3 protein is CSARRGRDTQYF. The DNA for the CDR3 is TGCAGTGCTAGAAGGGGAAGAGATACGCAGTATTTT.

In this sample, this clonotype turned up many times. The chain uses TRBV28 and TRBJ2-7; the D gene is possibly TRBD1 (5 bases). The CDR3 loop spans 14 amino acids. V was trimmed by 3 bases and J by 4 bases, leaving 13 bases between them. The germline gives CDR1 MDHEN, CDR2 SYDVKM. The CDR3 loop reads CASSFARVFYEQYF. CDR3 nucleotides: TGTGCCAGCAGTTTCGCCAGGGTATTTTACGAGCAGTACTTC.

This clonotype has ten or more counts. CDR3 amino acids: CSASAPRRASYNEQFF. The CDR3 region has the DNA TGCAGTGCTAGTGCCCCCCGGCGGGCCTCCTACAATGAGCAGTTCTTC. The V gene is TRBV20-1, the J gene TRBJ2-1; possible D gene TRBD2, 5 bases. Looked up from germline, CDR1 is DFQATT and CDR2 is SNEGSKA (reference sequence). Trimming pared 3 bases from V and 0 bases from J, leaving 15 bases between. CDR3 length: 16 residues.

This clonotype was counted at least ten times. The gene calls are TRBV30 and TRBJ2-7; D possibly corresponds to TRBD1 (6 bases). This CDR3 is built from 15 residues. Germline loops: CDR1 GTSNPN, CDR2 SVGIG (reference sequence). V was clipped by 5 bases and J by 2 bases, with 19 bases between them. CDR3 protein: CAWARLDRDTYEQYF. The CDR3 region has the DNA TGTGCCTGGGCAAGATTAGACCGGGACACCTACGAGCAGTACTTC.

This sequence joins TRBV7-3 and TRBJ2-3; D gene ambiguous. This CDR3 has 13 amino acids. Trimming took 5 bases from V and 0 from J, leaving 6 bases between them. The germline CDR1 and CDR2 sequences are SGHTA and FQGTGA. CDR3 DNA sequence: TGTGCCAGCAGCGACGACAGCACAGATACGCAGTATTTT. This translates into CASSDDSTDTQYF.

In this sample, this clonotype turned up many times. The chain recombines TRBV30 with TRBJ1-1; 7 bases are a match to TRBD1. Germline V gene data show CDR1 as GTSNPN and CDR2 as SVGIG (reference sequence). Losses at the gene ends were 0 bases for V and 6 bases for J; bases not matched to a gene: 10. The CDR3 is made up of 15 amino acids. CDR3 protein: CAWSVVYVRGAEAFF. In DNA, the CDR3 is TGTGCCTGGAGTGTGGTCTATGTCAGGGGGGCTGAAGCTTTCTTT.

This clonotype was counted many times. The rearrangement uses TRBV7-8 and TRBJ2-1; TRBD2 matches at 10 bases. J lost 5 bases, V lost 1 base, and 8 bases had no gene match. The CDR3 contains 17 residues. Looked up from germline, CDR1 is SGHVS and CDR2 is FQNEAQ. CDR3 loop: CASSLERGGILHNEQFF. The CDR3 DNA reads TGTGCCAGCAGCTTAGAGCGGGGGGGCATCCTCCACAATGAGCAGTTCTTC.

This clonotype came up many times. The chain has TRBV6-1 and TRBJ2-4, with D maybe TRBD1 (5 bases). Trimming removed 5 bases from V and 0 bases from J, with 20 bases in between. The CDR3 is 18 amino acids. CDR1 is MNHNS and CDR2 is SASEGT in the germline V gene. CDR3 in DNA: TGTGCCAGCAGTCTTTCGGTTTCAGGGCTACTAGCCAAAAACATTCAGTACTTC. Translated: CASSLSVSGLLAKNIQYF.

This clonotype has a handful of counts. CDR3 sequence (DNA): TGCAGCGTTGGGGGGGGCAGGGATAACTATGGCTACACCTTC. Translated: CSVGGGRDNYGYTF. The chain joins TRBV29-1 to TRBJ1-2; a weak D match, TRBD1 (6 bases). Trimming left V 4 bases short and J 1 base short, with 13 bases between. Germline loops: CDR1 SQVTM, CDR2 ANQGSEA. The CDR3 has 14 residues.

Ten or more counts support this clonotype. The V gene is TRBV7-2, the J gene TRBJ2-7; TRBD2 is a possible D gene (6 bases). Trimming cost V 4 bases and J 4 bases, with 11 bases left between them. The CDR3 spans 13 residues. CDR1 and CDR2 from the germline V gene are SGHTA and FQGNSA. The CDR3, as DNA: TGTGCCAGCAGCTCAGACGGGGGATACGAGCAGTACTTC. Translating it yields CASSSDGGYEQYF.

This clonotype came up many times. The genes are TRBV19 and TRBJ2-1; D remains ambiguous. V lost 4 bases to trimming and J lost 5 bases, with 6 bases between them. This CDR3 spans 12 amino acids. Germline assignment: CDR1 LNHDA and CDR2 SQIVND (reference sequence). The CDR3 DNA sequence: TGTGCCAGTAGTAGGAGAAACAATGAGCAGTTCTTC. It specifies CASSRRNNEQFF.

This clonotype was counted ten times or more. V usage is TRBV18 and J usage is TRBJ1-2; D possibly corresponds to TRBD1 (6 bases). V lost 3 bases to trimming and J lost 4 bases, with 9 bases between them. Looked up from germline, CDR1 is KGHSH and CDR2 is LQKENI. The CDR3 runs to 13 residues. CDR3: CASSPDRLYGYTF. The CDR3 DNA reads TGTGCCAGCTCACCGGACAGACTCTATGGCTACACCTTC.

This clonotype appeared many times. CDR3 nucleotides: TGTGCCAGCAGCCAAGATCTAGCAGGGCAGTTCTTC. Its translation: CASSQDLAGQFF. The chain links TRBV3-1 to TRBJ2-1; D is possibly TRBD2 (5 bases). V lost 0 bases and J 12 bases, leaving 9 bases between the germline ends. Per germline, CDR1 LGHDT and CDR2 YNNKEL (reference sequence). The CDR3 extends over 12 amino acids.

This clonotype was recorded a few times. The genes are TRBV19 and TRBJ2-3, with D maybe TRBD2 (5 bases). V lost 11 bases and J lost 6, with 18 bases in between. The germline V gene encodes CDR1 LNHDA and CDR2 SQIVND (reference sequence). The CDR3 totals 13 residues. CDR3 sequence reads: CAPAELAMDTQYF. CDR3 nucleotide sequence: TGTGCCCCCGCCGAGCTAGCAATGGATACGCAGTATTTT. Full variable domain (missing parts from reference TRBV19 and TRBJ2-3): DGGITQSPKYLFRKEGQNVTLSCEQNLNHDAMYWYRQDPGQGLRLIYYSQIVNDFQKGDIAEGYSVSREKKESFPLTVTSAQKNPTAFYLCAPAELAMDTQYFGPGTRLTVL.

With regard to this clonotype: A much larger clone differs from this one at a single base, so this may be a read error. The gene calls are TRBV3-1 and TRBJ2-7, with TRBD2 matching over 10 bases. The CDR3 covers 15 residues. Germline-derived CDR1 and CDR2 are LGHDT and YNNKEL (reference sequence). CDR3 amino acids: CAGSLGAGGVYEQYF. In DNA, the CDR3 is TGTGCCGGCAGCCTAGGAGCGGGAGGGGTCTACGAGCAGTACTTC.

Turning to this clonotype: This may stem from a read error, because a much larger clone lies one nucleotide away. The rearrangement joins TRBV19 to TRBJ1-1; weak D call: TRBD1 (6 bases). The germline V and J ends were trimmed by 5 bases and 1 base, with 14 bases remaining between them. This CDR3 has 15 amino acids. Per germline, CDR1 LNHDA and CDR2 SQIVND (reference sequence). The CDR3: CASSPNRDANTEAFF. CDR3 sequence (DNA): TGTGCCAGTAGTCCTAACAGGGATGCGAACACTGAAGCTTTCTTT.

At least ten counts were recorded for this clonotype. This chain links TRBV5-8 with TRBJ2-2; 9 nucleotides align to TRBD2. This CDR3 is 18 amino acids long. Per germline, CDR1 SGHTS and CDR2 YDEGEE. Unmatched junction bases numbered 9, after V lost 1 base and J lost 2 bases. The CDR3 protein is CASSLSTTSGANTGELFF. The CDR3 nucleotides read TGTGCCAGCAGCTTGTCGACGACTAGCGGAGCAAACACCGGGGAGCTGTTTTTT.

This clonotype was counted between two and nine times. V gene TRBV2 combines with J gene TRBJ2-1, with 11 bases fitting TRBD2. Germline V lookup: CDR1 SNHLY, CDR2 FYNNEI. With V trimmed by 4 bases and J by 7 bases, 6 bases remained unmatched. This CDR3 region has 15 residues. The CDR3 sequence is CASSGPGLADNEQFF. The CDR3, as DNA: TGTGCCAGCAGTGGTCCGGGACTAGCGGATAATGAGCAGTTCTTC.

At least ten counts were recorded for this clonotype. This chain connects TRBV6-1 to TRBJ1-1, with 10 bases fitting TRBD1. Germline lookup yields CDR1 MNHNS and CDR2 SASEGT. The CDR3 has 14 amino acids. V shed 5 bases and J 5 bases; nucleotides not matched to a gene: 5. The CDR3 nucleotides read TGTGCCAGCAGTCGGACAGGGGGGAAAACTGAAGCTTTCTTT. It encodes CASSRTGGKTEAFF.

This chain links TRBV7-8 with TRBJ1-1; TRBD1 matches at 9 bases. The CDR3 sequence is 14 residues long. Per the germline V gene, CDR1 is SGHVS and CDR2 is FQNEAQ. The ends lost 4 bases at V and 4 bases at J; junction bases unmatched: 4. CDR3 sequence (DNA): TGTGCCAGCAGCTACGGACAGGGGAGCACTGAAGCTTTCTTT. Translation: CASSYGQGSTEAFF. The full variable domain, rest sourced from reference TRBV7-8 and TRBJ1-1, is GAGVSQSPRYKVAKRGQDVALRCDPISGHVSLFWYQQALGQGPEFLTYFQNEAQLDKSGLPSDRFFAERPEGSVSTLKIQRTQQEDSAVYLCASSYGQGSTEAFFGQGTRLTVV.

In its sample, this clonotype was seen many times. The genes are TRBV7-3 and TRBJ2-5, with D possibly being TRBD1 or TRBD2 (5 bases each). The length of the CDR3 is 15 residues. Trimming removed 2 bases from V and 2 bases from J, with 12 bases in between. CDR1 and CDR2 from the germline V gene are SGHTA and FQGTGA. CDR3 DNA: TGTGCCAGCAGCTTAGGGGGATACCTTCAAGAGACCCAGTACTTC. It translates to CASSLGGYLQETQYF.

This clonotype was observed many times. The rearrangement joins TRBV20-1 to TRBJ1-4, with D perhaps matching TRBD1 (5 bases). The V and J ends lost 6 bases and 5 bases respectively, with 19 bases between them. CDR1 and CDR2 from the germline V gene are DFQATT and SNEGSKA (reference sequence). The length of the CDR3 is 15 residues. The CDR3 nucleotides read TGCAGTGCAACAGACAGCCTCAAAAGAAATGAAAAACTGTTTTTT. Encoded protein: CSATDSLKRNEKLFF.

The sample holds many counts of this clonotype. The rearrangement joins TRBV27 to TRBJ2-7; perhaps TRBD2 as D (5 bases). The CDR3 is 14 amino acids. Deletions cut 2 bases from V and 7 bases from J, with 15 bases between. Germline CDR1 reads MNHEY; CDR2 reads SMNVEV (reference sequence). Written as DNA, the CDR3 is TGTGCCAGCAGTTTAAGCGTACGGGGTTCGGAGCAGTACTTC. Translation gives CASSLSVRGSEQYF.

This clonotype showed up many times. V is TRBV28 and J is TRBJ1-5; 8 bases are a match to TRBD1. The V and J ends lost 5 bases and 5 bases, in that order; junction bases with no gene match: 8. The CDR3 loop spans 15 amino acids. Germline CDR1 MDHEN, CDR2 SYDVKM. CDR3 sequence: CASSPTGTGYQPQHF. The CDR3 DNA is TGTGCCAGCAGTCCGACCGGGACAGGATATCAGCCCCAGCATTTT.

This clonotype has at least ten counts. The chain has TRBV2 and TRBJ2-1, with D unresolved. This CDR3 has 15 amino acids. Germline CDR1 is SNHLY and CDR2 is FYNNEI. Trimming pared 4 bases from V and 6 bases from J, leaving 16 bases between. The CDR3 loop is CASSVGDGYLNEQFF. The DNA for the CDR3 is TGTGCCAGCAGTGTAGGTGACGGCTACCTCAATGAGCAGTTCTTC.

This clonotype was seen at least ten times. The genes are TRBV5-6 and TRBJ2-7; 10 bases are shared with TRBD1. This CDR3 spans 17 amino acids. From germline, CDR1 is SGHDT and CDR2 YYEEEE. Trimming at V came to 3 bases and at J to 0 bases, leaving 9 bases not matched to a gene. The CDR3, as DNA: TGTGCCAGCAGCTCACTCTCCGGGACAGGGGACTCCTACGAGCAGTACTTC. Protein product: CASSSLSGTGDSYEQYF.

CDR3 DNA sequence: TGTGCCAGCAGCCCCTCCCCGCGAAATGAGCAGTTCTTC. It encodes CASSPSPRNEQFF. The rearrangement links TRBV3-1 to TRBJ2-1, with no clear D. Germline values: CDR1 LGHDT, CDR2 YNNKEL (reference sequence). V lost 4 bases and J lost 7, with 11 bases in between. The CDR3 contains 13 residues.

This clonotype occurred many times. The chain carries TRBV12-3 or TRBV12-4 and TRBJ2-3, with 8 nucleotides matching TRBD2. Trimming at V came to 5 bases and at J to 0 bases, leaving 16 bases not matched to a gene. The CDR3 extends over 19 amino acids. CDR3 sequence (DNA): TGTGCCAGCAGTGCGCCGCGCGGGGGTAGCGGGGAAAGCACAGATACGCAGTATTTT. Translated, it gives CASSAPRGGSGESTDTQYF.

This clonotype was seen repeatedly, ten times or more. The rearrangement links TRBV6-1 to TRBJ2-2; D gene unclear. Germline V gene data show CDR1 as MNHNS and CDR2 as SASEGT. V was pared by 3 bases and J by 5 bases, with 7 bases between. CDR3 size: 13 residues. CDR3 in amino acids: CASSDSRTGELFF. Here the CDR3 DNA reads TGTGCCAGCAGTGATAGTAGGACCGGGGAGCTGTTTTTT.